This T cell receptor beta chain was profiled in a study of T cells after yellow fever vaccination. The 5'RACE template-switching step produced TCR cDNA and added a universal primer site and UMIs. TCRdb used MiXCR to reprocess the 5' RACE reads, holding one entry per CDR3 protein. This table has about 360,000 distinct CDR3 sequences, under 7.5% appearing once. This clonotype was counted between two and nine times. Germline CDR1 and CDR2: SGHTS and YDEGEE. The CDR3 runs to 16 residues. V was pared by 4 bases and J by 0 bases, with 5 bases of the junction left unmatched. This sequence was found in a man aged 25 to 45 who received the YFV17D yellow fever vaccine. The specimen was PBMCs, collected 5 days after the yellow fever booster vaccination. The J gene is TRBJ2-7, the V gene TRBV5-8; 12 nucleotides agree with TRBD1. The CDR3 DNA sequence: TGTGCCAGCAGCGGGACAGGGGGCCTAAGCTCCTACGAGCAGTACTTC. It encodes CASSGTGGLSSYEQYF.